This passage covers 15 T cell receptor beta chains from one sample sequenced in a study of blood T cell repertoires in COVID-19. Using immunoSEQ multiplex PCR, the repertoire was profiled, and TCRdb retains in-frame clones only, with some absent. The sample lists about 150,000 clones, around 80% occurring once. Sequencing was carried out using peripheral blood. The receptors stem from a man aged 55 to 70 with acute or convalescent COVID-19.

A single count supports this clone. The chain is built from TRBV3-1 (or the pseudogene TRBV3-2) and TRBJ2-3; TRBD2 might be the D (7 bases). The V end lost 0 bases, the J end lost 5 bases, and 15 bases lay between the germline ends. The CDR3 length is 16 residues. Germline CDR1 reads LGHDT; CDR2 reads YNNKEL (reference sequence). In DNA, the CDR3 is TGTGCCAGCAGCCAAGATGTGGGGGGGGCGGGAGATACGCAGTATTTT. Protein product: CASSQDVGGAGDTQYF.

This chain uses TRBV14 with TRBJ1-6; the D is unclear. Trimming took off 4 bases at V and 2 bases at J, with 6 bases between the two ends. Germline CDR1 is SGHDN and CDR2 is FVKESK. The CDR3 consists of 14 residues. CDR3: CASSREAYNSPLHF. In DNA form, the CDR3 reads TGTGCCAGCAGCCGGGAGGCCTATAATTCACCCCTCCACTTT.

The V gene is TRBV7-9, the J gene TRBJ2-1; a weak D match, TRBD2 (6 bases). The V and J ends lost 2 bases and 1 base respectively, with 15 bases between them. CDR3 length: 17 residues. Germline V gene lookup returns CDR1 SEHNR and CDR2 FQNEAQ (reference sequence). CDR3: CASSLYGQGGSYNEQFF. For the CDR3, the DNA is TGTGCCAGCAGCTTATACGGGCAGGGAGGTTCCTACAATGAGCAGTTCTTC.

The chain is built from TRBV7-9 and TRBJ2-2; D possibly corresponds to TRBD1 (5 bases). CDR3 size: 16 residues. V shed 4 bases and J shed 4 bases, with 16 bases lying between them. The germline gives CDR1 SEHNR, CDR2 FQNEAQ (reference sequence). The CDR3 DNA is TGTGCCAGCAGCTCCGACCCCTTAAGGGGCACCGGGGAGCTGTTTTTT. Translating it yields CASSSDPLRGTGELFF.

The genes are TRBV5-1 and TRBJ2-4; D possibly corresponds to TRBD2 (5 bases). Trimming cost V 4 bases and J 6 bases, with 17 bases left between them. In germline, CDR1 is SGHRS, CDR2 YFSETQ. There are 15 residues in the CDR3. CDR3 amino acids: CASSRAGVGGNIQYF. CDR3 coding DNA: TGCGCCAGCAGCCGTGCCGGGGTTGGCGGAAACATTCAGTACTTC.

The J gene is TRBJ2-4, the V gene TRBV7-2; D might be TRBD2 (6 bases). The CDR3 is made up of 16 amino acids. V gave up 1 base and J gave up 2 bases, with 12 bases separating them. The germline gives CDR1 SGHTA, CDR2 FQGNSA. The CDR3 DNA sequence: TGTGCCAGCAGCTTAGACCCGGGAGTATCCAAAAACATTCAGTACTTC. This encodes CASSLDPGVSKNIQYF.

CDR3: CASSPLWTSRGEQFF. Here the CDR3 DNA reads TGCGCCAGCAGCCCCCTCTGGACCTCCAGGGGTGAGCAGTTCTTC. The chain joins TRBV5-1 to TRBJ2-1; maybe TRBD1 (6 bases). The CDR3 consists of 15 residues. V was shortened by 4 bases and J by 9 bases, with 20 bases between the two germline ends. The germline V gene encodes CDR1 SGHRS and CDR2 YFSETQ. Combining the CDR3 with reference TRBV5-1 and TRBJ2-1 gives the whole variable domain KAGVTQTPRYLIKTRGQQVTLSCSPISGHRSVSWYQQTPGQGLQFLFEYFSETQRNKGNFPGRFSGRQFSNSRSEMNVSTLELGDSALYLCASSPLWTSRGEQFFGPGTRLTVL.

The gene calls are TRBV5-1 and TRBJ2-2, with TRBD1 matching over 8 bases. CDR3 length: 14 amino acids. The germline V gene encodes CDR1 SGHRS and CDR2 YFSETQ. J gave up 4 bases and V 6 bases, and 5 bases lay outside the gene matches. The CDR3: CASKWTGSTGELFF. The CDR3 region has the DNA TGCGCCAGCAAATGGACAGGGAGCACCGGGGAGCTGTTTTTT.

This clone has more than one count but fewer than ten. As DNA, the CDR3 is TGTGCCAGCAGTTACGGGGGGGAGCAGTACTTC. As protein: CASSYGGEQYF. This chain links TRBV6-5 with TRBJ2-7; a weak D match, TRBD2 (6 bases). Looked up from germline, CDR1 is MNHEY and CDR2 is SVGAGI. The CDR3 extends over 11 amino acids. Between the trimmed V and J ends, which lost 2 bases and 7 bases, there was a span of 6 bases.

The CDR3 region has the DNA TGTGCCAGCTCGCCCCTTAGCGGGAGTTACGAGCAGTACTTC. It specifies CASSPLSGSYEQYF. V gene TRBV18 combines with J gene TRBJ2-7; TRBD2 agrees at 9 bases. Per the germline V gene, CDR1 is KGHSH and CDR2 is LQKENI. This CDR3 region has 14 residues. V was clipped by 6 bases and J by 4 bases; unmatched bases: 7.

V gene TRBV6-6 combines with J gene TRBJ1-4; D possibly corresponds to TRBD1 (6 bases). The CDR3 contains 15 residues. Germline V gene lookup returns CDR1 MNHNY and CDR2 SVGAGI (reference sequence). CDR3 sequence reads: CASVGGQSANEKLFF. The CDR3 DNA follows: TGTGCGTCGGTCGGGGGGCAGTCGGCTAATGAAAAACTGTTTTTT.

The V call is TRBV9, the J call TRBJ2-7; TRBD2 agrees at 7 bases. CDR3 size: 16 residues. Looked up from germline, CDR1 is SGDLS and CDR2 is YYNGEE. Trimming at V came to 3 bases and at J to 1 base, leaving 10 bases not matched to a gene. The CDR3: CASSGGRASGSYEQYF. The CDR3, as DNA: TGTGCCAGCAGCGGTGGCCGGGCTAGCGGTTCCTACGAGCAGTACTTC.

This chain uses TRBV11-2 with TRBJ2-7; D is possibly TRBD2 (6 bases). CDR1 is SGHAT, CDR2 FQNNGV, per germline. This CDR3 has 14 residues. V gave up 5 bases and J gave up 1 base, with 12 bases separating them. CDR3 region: CASSRGLSSYEQYF. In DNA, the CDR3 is TGTGCCAGCAGCCGAGGACTATCTTCCTACGAGCAGTACTTC.

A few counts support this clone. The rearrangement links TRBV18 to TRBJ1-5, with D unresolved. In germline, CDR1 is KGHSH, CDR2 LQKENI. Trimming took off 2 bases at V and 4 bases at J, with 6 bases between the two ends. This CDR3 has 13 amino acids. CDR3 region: CASSPGLNQPQHF. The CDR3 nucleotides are TGTGCCAGCTCACCAGGGCTAAATCAGCCCCAGCATTTT.

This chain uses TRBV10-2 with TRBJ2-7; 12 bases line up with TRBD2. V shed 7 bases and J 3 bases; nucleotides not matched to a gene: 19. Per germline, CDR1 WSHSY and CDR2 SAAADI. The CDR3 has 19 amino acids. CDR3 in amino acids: CASNQPGTSGRINYYEQYF. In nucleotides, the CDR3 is TGCGCCAGCAACCAACCGGGAACTAGCGGGAGGATCAATTACTACGAGCAGTACTTC.